This is a list of T cell receptor beta chains from one sample in a study of a mutant IDH1 vaccine in newly diagnosed glioma. Generated by immunoSEQ multiplex PCR, the TCRdb table keeps only in-frame clones and is missing some. The data hold 45,000 to 60,000 clones, with roughly 78% observed a single time. Their antigens are not known. Sequences were derived from PBMCs, sampled from a glioma patient whose treatment included an IDH1 peptide vaccine. The receptors were sampled from a man in his forties or fifties with glioma. Each CDR3 is given with its conserved first and last residue. A D gene is named only where the DNA matches it firmly. Clone size is given for some rows only: seen once, a few or many times, or a class if the clone is expanded.

D gene: .; J gene: TRBJ1-2; V gene: TRBV7-2; clone size: .; CDR3 protein: CASSTDSLYGYTF; CDR3 DNA: TGTGCCAGCAGCACGGACAGCCTCTATGGCTACACCTTC
D gene: TRBD1; J gene: TRBJ1-2; V gene: TRBV14; clone size: .; CDR3 protein: CASSPGTVYGYTF; CDR3 DNA: TGTGCCAGCAGTCCTGGGACAGTCTATGGCTACACCTTC
D gene: .; J gene: TRBJ1-2; V gene: TRBV5-1; clone size: .; CDR3 protein: CASSLGSGNYGYTF; CDR3 DNA: TGCGCCAGCAGCTTAGGTTCAGGGAACTATGGCTACACCTTC
D gene: TRBD2; J gene: TRBJ2-1; V gene: TRBV7-2; clone size: many; CDR3 protein: CASTREVAGQFF; CDR3 DNA: TGTGCCAGCACCCGGGAAGTAGCGGGGCAGTTCTTC
D gene: .; J gene: TRBJ1-1; V gene: TRBV10-3; clone size: .; CDR3 protein: CASQQGVNTEAFF; CDR3 DNA: TGTGCCTCCCAACAGGGCGTGAACACTGAAGCTTTCTTT
D gene: .; J gene: TRBJ2-5; V gene: TRBV7-9; clone size: .; CDR3 protein: CASSLRDTYQETQYF; CDR3 DNA: TGTGCCAGCAGCCTAAGGGACACCTACCAAGAGACCCAGTACTTC
D gene: .; J gene: TRBJ2-7; V gene: TRBV6-1; clone size: .; CDR3 protein: CASSETGFSYEQYF; CDR3 DNA: TGTGCCAGCAGTGAGACAGGATTCTCCTACGAGCAGTACTTC
D gene: .; J gene: TRBJ1-4; V gene: TRBV29-1; clone size: .; CDR3 protein: CSVPAGGTTNEKLFF; CDR3 DNA: TGCAGCGTCCCGGCCGGCGGGACAACTAATGAAAAACTGTTTTTT
D gene: TRBD1; J gene: TRBJ2-3; V gene: TRBV7-9; clone size: .; CDR3 protein: CASSQMGQGVADTQYF; CDR3 DNA: TGTGCCAGCAGCCAAATGGGACAGGGGGTCGCAGATACGCAGTATTTT
D gene: .; J gene: TRBJ1-5; V gene: TRBV4-2; clone size: .; CDR3 protein: CASSQDRAGNQPQHF; CDR3 DNA: TGTGCCAGCAGCCAAGATCGTGCGGGTAATCAGCCCCAGCATTTT
D gene: TRBD1; J gene: TRBJ1-2; V gene: TRBV2; clone size: .; CDR3 protein: CASSETGGEGGYTF; CDR3 DNA: TGTGCCAGCAGTGAGACAGGGGGCGAGGGTGGCTACACCTTC
D gene: TRBD1; J gene: TRBJ1-2; V gene: TRBV5-6; clone size: .; CDR3 protein: CASSKTDRAYGYTF; CDR3 DNA: TGTGCCAGCAGCAAAACCGACAGGGCCTATGGCTACACCTTC
D gene: .; J gene: TRBJ1-5; V gene: TRBV2; clone size: few; CDR3 protein: CASRTGDQPQHF; CDR3 DNA: TGTGCCAGCAGGACGGGTGATCAGCCCCAGCATTTT
D gene: TRBD2; J gene: TRBJ2-1; V gene: TRBV4-2; clone size: .; CDR3 protein: CASSQLAGGVNEQFF; CDR3 DNA: TGTGCCAGCAGCCAGCTAGCGGGGGGGGTAAATGAGCAGTTCTTC
D gene: TRBD1; J gene: TRBJ2-2; V gene: TRBV30; clone size: .; CDR3 protein: CAWGGRTGVETGELFF; CDR3 DNA: TGTGCCTGGGGGGGACGGACAGGGGTGGAAACCGGGGAGCTGTTTTTT
D gene: .; J gene: TRBJ1-1; V gene: TRBV19; clone size: .; CDR3 protein: CASTSMVTQAGANTEAFF; CDR3 DNA: TGTGCCAGTACTAGTATGGTCACACAGGCAGGGGCGAACACTGAAGCTTTCTTT
D gene: TRBD1; J gene: TRBJ1-3; V gene: TRBV6-1; clone size: .; CDR3 protein: CASSQDRGNTIYF; CDR3 DNA: TGTGCCAGCAGTCAGGACAGGGGAAACACCATATATTTT
D gene: TRBD1; J gene: TRBJ1-2; V gene: TRBV9; clone size: .; CDR3 protein: CASSVSDRVRNGYTF; CDR3 DNA: TGTGCCAGCAGCGTATCTGACAGGGTTCGGAATGGCTACACCTTC
D gene: TRBD1; J gene: TRBJ2-2; V gene: TRBV19; clone size: .; CDR3 protein: CASSMIGQELSSGELFF; CDR3 DNA: TGTGCCAGTAGTATGATTGGACAGGAACTTTCATCCGGGGAGCTGTTTTTT
D gene: .; J gene: TRBJ2-7; V gene: TRBV28; clone size: .; CDR3 protein: CASSFGGSEQYF; CDR3 DNA: TGTGCCAGCAGCTTCGGGGGATCCGAGCAGTACTTC
D gene: .; J gene: TRBJ2-1; V gene: TRBV5-6; clone size: .; CDR3 protein: CASTGLNEQFF; CDR3 DNA: TGTGCCAGTACCGGACTGAATGAGCAGTTCTTC
D gene: TRBD1; J gene: TRBJ2-3; V gene: TRBV6-5; clone size: .; CDR3 protein: CASYSRQGMQYF; CDR3 DNA: TGTGCCAGCTACTCCAGACAGGGAATGCAGTATTTT
D gene: .; J gene: TRBJ1-2; V gene: TRBV5-4; clone size: .; CDR3 protein: CASSRDSNYGYTF; CDR3 DNA: TGTGCCAGCAGCCGCGACAGCAACTATGGCTACACCTTC
D gene: .; J gene: TRBJ2-3; V gene: TRBV28; clone size: .; CDR3 protein: CASSLRTDTQYF; CDR3 DNA: TGTGCCAGCAGCTTGCGAACAGATACGCAGTATTTT
D gene: .; J gene: TRBJ2-3; V gene: TRBV5-1; clone size: once; CDR3 protein: CASSLGTPVRDTQYF; CDR3 DNA: TGCGCCAGCAGCTTGGGGACACCGGTTCGAGATACGCAGTATTTT
D gene: TRBD2; J gene: TRBJ2-5; V gene: TRBV18; clone size: .; CDR3 protein: CASSPPGLAGQETQYF; CDR3 DNA: TGTGCCAGCTCACCACCGGGACTAGCGGGCCAAGAGACCCAGTACTTC
D gene: TRBD2; J gene: TRBJ2-7; V gene: TRBV28; clone size: .; CDR3 protein: CASSLGPRGAVSYEQYF; CDR3 DNA: TGTGCCAGCAGCCTAGGACCGCGGGGGGCCGTCTCCTACGAGCAGTACTTC
D gene: .; J gene: TRBJ1-1; V gene: TRBV13; clone size: few; CDR3 protein: CASSLGLTLTEAFF; CDR3 DNA: TGTGCCAGCAGCTTGGGACTGACCCTCACTGAAGCTTTCTTT
D gene: TRBD1; J gene: TRBJ2-1; V gene: TRBV19; clone size: .; CDR3 protein: CASSKTGGGDEQFF; CDR3 DNA: TGTGCCAGTAGTAAAACAGGGGGAGGCGATGAGCAGTTCTTC
D gene: .; J gene: TRBJ1-2; V gene: TRBV28; clone size: .; CDR3 protein: CASRVLGPKRGYTF; CDR3 DNA: TGTGCCAGCAGGGTTCTGGGTCCTAAGAGGGGCTACACCTTC
D gene: TRBD2; J gene: TRBJ2-3; V gene: TRBV4-3; clone size: .; CDR3 protein: CASSRRAGGPSTDTQYF; CDR3 DNA: TGCGCCAGCAGCCGGCGCGCGGGGGGGCCTAGCACAGATACGCAGTATTTT
D gene: .; J gene: TRBJ1-6; V gene: TRBV5-5; clone size: few; CDR3 protein: CASTPNLSSSYNSPLHF; CDR3 DNA: TGTGCCAGCACCCCCAACCTCTCGAGCTCCTATAATTCACCCCTCCACTTT
D gene: .; J gene: TRBJ1-4; V gene: TRBV6-5; clone size: few; CDR3 protein: CASSYSGERNEKLFF; CDR3 DNA: TGTGCCAGCAGTTACTCGGGGGAGAGGAATGAAAAACTGTTTTTT
D gene: .; J gene: TRBJ1-5; V gene: TRBV7-9; clone size: few; CDR3 protein: CASSFGHGNQPQHF; CDR3 DNA: TGTGCCAGCAGCTTCGGGCACGGAAATCAGCCCCAGCATTTT
D gene: .; J gene: TRBJ2-2; V gene: TRBV19; clone size: .; CDR3 protein: CASSIGGELFF; CDR3 DNA: TGTGCCAGTAGTATAGGGGGGGAGCTGTTTTTT
D gene: .; J gene: TRBJ1-4; V gene: TRBV30; clone size: .; CDR3 protein: CAWSRGRGEKLFF; CDR3 DNA: TGTGCCTGGAGTCGGGGCCGGGGTGAAAAACTGTTTTTT
D gene: .; J gene: TRBJ1-5; V gene: TRBV5-1; clone size: .; CDR3 protein: CASSLGGAGNQPQHF; CDR3 DNA: TGCGCCAGCAGCTTGGGAGGTGCGGGCAATCAGCCCCAGCATTTT
D gene: .; J gene: TRBJ2-2; V gene: TRBV6-1; clone size: .; CDR3 protein: CASSLGRNSLELFF; CDR3 DNA: TGTGCCAGCAGTTTGGGACGGAACTCTCTGGAGCTGTTTTTT
D gene: .; J gene: TRBJ2-2; V gene: TRBV7-9; clone size: .; CDR3 protein: CASSPVAPNTGELFF; CDR3 DNA: TGTGCCAGCAGCCCTGTGGCACCCAACACCGGGGAGCTGTTTTTT
D gene: TRBD1; J gene: TRBJ2-7; V gene: TRBV2; clone size: .; CDR3 protein: CASRGGAYEQYF; CDR3 DNA: TGTGCCAGCAGAGGGGGCGCTTACGAGCAGTACTTC
D gene: TRBD2; J gene: TRBJ2-1; V gene: TRBV7-2; clone size: .; CDR3 protein: CASSPYGTSRGNEQFF; CDR3 DNA: TGTGCCAGCAGTCCCTACGGGACTAGTAGGGGCAATGAGCAGTTCTTC
D gene: TRBD2; J gene: TRBJ2-5; V gene: TRBV5-4; clone size: .; CDR3 protein: CASTTVRGGDQETQYF; CDR3 DNA: TGTGCCAGCACCACGGTTCGCGGGGGGGACCAAGAGACCCAGTACTTC
D gene: TRBD2; J gene: TRBJ2-1; V gene: TRBV11-2; clone size: .; CDR3 protein: CASLGGVRDEQFF; CDR3 DNA: TGTGCCAGCCTTGGGGGGGTAAGGGATGAGCAGTTCTTC
D gene: TRBD1; J gene: TRBJ1-2; V gene: TRBV2; clone size: .; CDR3 protein: CASSPGQGGLRDTF; CDR3 DNA: TGTGCCAGCAGCCCCGGACAGGGCGGACTAAGGGACACCTTC
D gene: .; J gene: TRBJ2-5; V gene: TRBV7-8; clone size: few; CDR3 protein: CASSHSETQYF; CDR3 DNA: TGTGCCAGCAGCCATTCAGAGACCCAGTACTTC
D gene: .; J gene: TRBJ2-7; V gene: TRBV2; clone size: .; CDR3 protein: CASGRSAGTDF; CDR3 DNA: TGTGCCAGCGGGCGGTCCGCAGGGACCGACTTC
D gene: .; J gene: TRBJ1-1; V gene: TRBV11-3; clone size: .; CDR3 protein: CASSSQGEGEAFF; CDR3 DNA: TGTGCCAGCAGCTCGCAGGGAGAGGGGGAAGCTTTCTTT
D gene: .; J gene: TRBJ1-1; V gene: TRBV4-1; clone size: few; CDR3 protein: CASSQSVTMNTEAFF; CDR3 DNA: TGCGCCAGCAGCCAATCCGTGACCATGAACACTGAAGCTTTCTTT